These 30 T cell receptor beta chains were sequenced from one sample in a study of blood T cells in healthy people across ages. With a J-beta primer mix and a sample-barcoded 5' primer, a second PCR ran about 7 to 12 cycles. TCRdb reprocessed the 5' RACE reads with MiXCR, giving one entry per CDR3 protein. The sample includes about 720,000 distinct CDR3 sequences, 22% of them seen just once. Sequenced material: blood. These receptors all stem from a man between 70 and 80 years old in good health.

This clonotype was detected a few times. CDR3 DNA sequence: TGTGCCAGCAGCCAAGATCAAAGCTCCTACAATGAGCAGTTCTTC. Translation: CASSQDQSSYNEQFF. The chain has TRBV3-1 and TRBJ2-1, with D unresolved. In germline, CDR1 is LGHDT, CDR2 YNNKEL (reference sequence). Trimming removed 0 bases from V and 0 bases from J, with 6 bases in between. The CDR3 runs to 15 residues.

The chain has TRBV6-2 or TRBV6-3 and TRBJ2-5; a weak D match, TRBD1 (6 bases). V was trimmed by 0 bases and J by 5 bases, leaving 16 bases between them. Germline CDR1 is MNHEY and CDR2 is SVGEGT. The CDR3 has 16 amino acids. The CDR3 spells CASSYSRGTRRETQYF. As DNA, the CDR3 is TGTGCCAGCAGTTACTCGAGGGGGACCAGGAGGGAGACCCAGTACTTC.

This clonotype showed up just a few times. This sequence joins TRBV12-3 or TRBV12-4 and TRBJ1-1; D may be TRBD1 (6 bases). The CDR3 extends over 13 amino acids. The V end lost 3 bases, the J end lost 7 bases, and 12 bases lay between the germline ends. CDR3 DNA: TGTGCCAGCAGTTTCCAGGGGAGACTTGAAGCTTTCTTT. Its protein product is CASSFQGRLEAFF.

This clonotype occurred a few times. The chain recombines TRBV20-1 with TRBJ2-5; either TRBD1 or TRBD2 may fit D (6 bases each). V gave up 6 bases and J gave up 6 bases, with 14 bases separating them. CDR3 length: 12 amino acids. Germline CDR1 is DFQATT and CDR2 is SNEGSKA (reference sequence). This CDR3 reads CSAPDGGQTQYF. The CDR3 DNA reads TGCAGTGCCCCTGACGGGGGCCAGACCCAGTACTTC.

This clonotype has just a few counts. This chain joins TRBV5-1 and TRBJ1-2, with no clear D. The CDR3 consists of 13 residues. V lost 4 bases and J 3 bases, leaving 10 bases between the germline ends. Germline CDR1 and CDR2: SGHRS and YFSETQ. The CDR3 DNA is TGCGCCAGCAGCGCTGACCCAGACTATGGCTACACCTTC. Amino acid sequence: CASSADPDYGYTF.

This clonotype has a handful of counts. The chain uses TRBV7-8 and TRBJ1-1, with TRBD1 identical over 8 bases. Germline loops: CDR1 SGHVS, CDR2 FQNEAQ. The CDR3 spans 14 residues. V dropped 5 bases and J dropped 7; count of bases not matched to a gene: 9. The CDR3 region has the DNA TGTGCCAGCAGCCCGGACAGGGAGGGGGATGAAGCTTTCTTT. Amino acid sequence: CASSPDREGDEAFF.

The chain uses TRBV7-9 and TRBJ2-7; TRBD2 aligns across 8 bases. The CDR3 extends over 15 amino acids. Trimming took 5 bases from V and 1 from J; bases not matched to a gene: 7. CDR1 is SEHNR and CDR2 is FQNEAQ in the germline V gene (reference sequence). The CDR3 nucleotides read TGTGCCAGCAGCAAAACTAGCGGACCTTCCTACGAGCAGTACGTC. This gives the protein CASSKTSGPSYEQYV.

In this sample, this clonotype turned up a few times. V gene TRBV12-3 or TRBV12-4 combines with J gene TRBJ2-7; D is ambiguous. Trimming cost V 7 bases and J 8 bases, with 12 bases left between them. CDR3 size: 11 residues. The CDR3 coding sequence is TGTGCCAGCATAGGGTCGTTTCAGCAGTACGTC. Its translation: CASIGSFQQYV.

This clonotype came up a few times. The chain is built from TRBV2 and TRBJ2-2; 7 bases match TRBD1. The CDR3 runs 14 residues. V shed 9 bases, J shed 2 bases, and the junction held 6 bases outside the gene matches. Per the germline V gene, CDR1 is SNHLY and CDR2 is FYNNEI. The CDR3 sequence is CASLDRENTGELFF. CDR3 DNA sequence: TGTGCCAGTCTTGACAGGGAAAACACCGGGGAGCTGTTTTTT.

This clonotype has more than one count but fewer than ten. This chain joins TRBV2 and TRBJ1-5; 8 bases align to TRBD1. The CDR3 is 14 amino acids. Germline V lookup: CDR1 SNHLY, CDR2 FYNNEI. V lost 1 base and J lost 6; bases outside the gene matches: 2. DNA for the CDR3: TGTGCCAGCAGTGAAGGTGGACAGGGTCAGCCCCAGCATTTT. It codes for CASSEGGQGQPQHF.

V and J are TRBV20-1 and TRBJ2-7, with 7 bases that match TRBD1. After removal of 6 bases from V and 0 bases from J, the junction contained 8 bases not matched to a gene. The CDR3 consists of 14 residues. Germline V CDR1 and CDR2: DFQATT, SNEGSKA (reference sequence). In nucleotides, the CDR3 is TGCAGTGCCACGACGGACAGGAACTCCTACGAGCAGTACTTC. This sequence encodes CSATTDRNSYEQYF.

The chain is built from TRBV20-1 and TRBJ1-5; weak D call: TRBD1 (5 bases). CDR3 length: 16 residues. V was pared by 6 bases and J by 0 bases, with 18 bases between. The germline CDR1 and CDR2 sequences are DFQATT and SNEGSKA (reference sequence). CDR3 DNA: TGCAGTGCCCAAAGGGGAATAGGGAATAGCAATCAGCCCCAGCATTTT. Translated: CSAQRGIGNSNQPQHF.

In its sample, this clonotype was seen a few times. CDR3 sequence reads: CASSEPGAQNSPLHF. CDR3 in DNA: TGTGCCAGCAGTGAACCGGGGGCTCAGAATTCACCCCTCCACTTT. The V gene is TRBV25-1, the J gene TRBJ1-6; the D gene is possibly TRBD1 (6 bases). CDR3 size: 15 residues. CDR1 and CDR2 (germline): MGHDK, SYGVNS. The V gene lost 2 bases and the J gene lost 7 bases, with 12 bases spanning the gap.

The chain has TRBV5-1 and TRBJ2-2; perhaps D is TRBD1 or TRBD2 (5 bases each). Germline V gene lookup returns CDR1 SGHRS and CDR2 YFSETQ. Trimming shortened V by 1 base and J by 4 bases, and 11 bases separated the two germline ends. CDR3 length: 15 amino acids. CDR3 sequence reads: CASSLSGPITGELFF. The CDR3, as DNA: TGCGCCAGCAGCTTGTCGGGACCGATCACCGGGGAGCTGTTTTTT.

This clonotype has at least ten counts. V is TRBV5-1 and J is TRBJ2-5; no clear D gene. The CDR3 runs to 15 residues. Trimming left V 4 bases short and J 5 bases short, with 18 bases between. Germline V gene sequence: CDR1 SGHRS, CDR2 YFSETQ. Written as DNA, the CDR3 is TGCGCCAGCAGCCTACGGGTCCCGGTGGGGGAGACCCAGTACTTC. It translates to CASSLRVPVGETQYF.

The J gene is TRBJ2-7, the V gene TRBV24-1; perhaps TRBD2 as D (6 bases). The J call may be incorrect, as the DNA end agrees better with TRBJ2-1. The length of the CDR3 is 15 residues. Per the germline V gene, CDR1 is KGHDR and CDR2 is SFDVKD. CDR3 nucleotides: TGTGCCACCAGTGACCCCTCCGCGGGGCGTCATGAGCAGTTCTTC. It specifies CATSDPSAGRHEQFF.

This clonotype has just a few counts. This chain links TRBV6-5 with TRBJ1-2; 7 positions agree with TRBD1. This CDR3 contains 15 residues. CDR1 and CDR2 (germline): MNHEY, SVGAGI. The V segment lost 6 bases and the J segment 4 bases; nucleotides outside the gene matches: 11. This CDR3 is CASRTGTVMFYGYTF. DNA for the CDR3: TGTGCCAGCAGAACCGGGACAGTTATGTTCTATGGCTACACCTTC.

The chain couples TRBV5-1 to TRBJ1-6; D is ambiguous. Germline CDR1 SGHRS, CDR2 YFSETQ. V was cut by 4 bases and J by 0 bases, with 11 bases left in between. This CDR3 spans 16 amino acids. CDR3 bases: TGCGCCAGCAGCAGAAGGGAGAGCTCCTATAATTCACCCCTCCACTTT. Its protein is CASSRRESSYNSPLHF.

This clonotype was seen a handful of times. This sequence joins TRBV5-4 and TRBJ2-7; D might be TRBD2 (5 bases). With the DNA end fitting TRBJ2-5 better, the J assignment may be wrong. The CDR3 spans 15 residues. The germline V gene encodes CDR1 SGHNT and CDR2 YYREEE (reference sequence). As DNA, the CDR3 is TGTGCCAGCACTCTCGAGGGTGAAAGCCAAGAGACCCAGTACTTC. It codes for CASTLEGESQETQYF.

This clonotype was seen a handful of times. The V call is TRBV5-1, the J call TRBJ1-4; TRBD1 is a possible D gene (6 bases). This CDR3 has 14 amino acids. With 2 bases removed from V and 7 bases from J, the gap between germline ends came to 12 bases. Per germline, CDR1 SGHRS and CDR2 YFSETQ. In DNA form, the CDR3 reads TGCGCCAGCAGCTTTATACAGGGTGGTGAAAAACTGTTTTTT. This gives the protein CASSFIQGGEKLFF.

The chain links TRBV6-5 to TRBJ2-7, with 8 bases matching TRBD1. J was trimmed by 3 bases and V by 3 bases; bases with no gene match: 13. This CDR3 has 17 residues. Germline V gene sequence: CDR1 MNHEY, CDR2 SVGAGI. The CDR3 protein is CASSYRYTGGIIYEQYV. For the CDR3, the DNA is TGTGCCAGCAGTTATCGTTACACAGGGGGGATAATCTACGAGCAGTACGTC.

This clonotype has more than one count but fewer than ten. The rearrangement joins TRBV11-1 to TRBJ2-4, with D perhaps assigned TRBD1 or TRBD2 (5 bases each). Germline-derived CDR1 and CDR2 are SGHAT and FQDESV (reference sequence). The CDR3 sequence is 19 residues long. V lost 2 bases and J 0 bases, leaving 20 bases between the germline ends. CDR3 in DNA: TGTGCCAGCAGCTTAACATCCCCGGGGCTGAATCTAGCCAAAAACATTCAGTACTTC. It is translated as CASSLTSPGLNLAKNIQYF. Looking up the rest from reference TRBV11-1 and TRBJ2-4 gives the full variable domain: EAEVAQSPRYKITEKSQAVAFWCDPISGHATLYWYRQILGQGPELLVQFQDESVVDDSQLPKDRFSAERLKGVDSTLKIQPAELGDSAMYLCASSLTSPGLNLAKNIQYFGAGTRLSVL.

This clonotype was seen a handful of times. The genes are TRBV2 and TRBJ2-3; D ambiguous. V was trimmed by 6 bases and J by 6 bases, leaving 13 bases between them. The CDR3 sequence is 13 residues long. Germline CDR1 is SNHLY and CDR2 is FYNNEI. The DNA for the CDR3 is TGTGCCAGCAGAACCGAGATAGTTGATACGCAGTATTTT. Translated, it gives CASRTEIVDTQYF.

This clonotype was observed a few times. One end of the junction is discordant with germline, which a read error may explain. The chain has TRBV7-2 and TRBJ2-3; 9 bases match TRBD1. The CDR3 contains 16 residues. Germline V CDR1 and CDR2: SGHTA, FQGNSA. The CDR3 here is CASSFRGTGNTDTKYF. The CDR3 DNA is TGTGCCAGCAGCTTCCGCGGGACAGGGAACACAGATACGAAGTATTTT.

A few counts support this clonotype. The rearrangement links TRBV3-1 to TRBJ2-5; tentatively, D is TRBD2 (5 bases). Per the germline V gene, CDR1 is LGHDT and CDR2 is YNNKEL (reference sequence). V lost 4 bases and J lost 11, with 14 bases in between. The CDR3 sequence is 12 residues long. The CDR3 DNA sequence: TGTGCCAGCAGCCTCTTTCCTGGGGAGCAGTACTTC. This codes for CASSLFPGEQYF.

This clonotype has only a few counts. This chain uses TRBV28 with TRBJ2-7, with TRBD1 identical over 8 bases. Gene TRBJ2-1 matches the end of the DNA better, so the J call may be wrong. Germline assignment: CDR1 MDHEN and CDR2 SYDVKM. CDR3 size: 21 residues. CDR3 region: CASSLELDARAQGATYNEQFF. The CDR3 region has the DNA TGTGCCAGCAGTTTGGAGCTAGACGCCCGAGCTCAGGGGGCGACCTACAATGAGCAGTTCTTC.

The table lists this clonotype with a few counts. The chain links TRBV4-1 to TRBJ2-7; D uncertain. Germline lookup yields CDR1 MGHRA and CDR2 YSYEKL. The CDR3 extends over 11 amino acids. Trimming cost V 3 bases and J 5 bases, with 5 bases left between them. In DNA, the CDR3 is TGCGCCAGCAGCCAGAATGACGAGCAGTACTTC. As protein: CASSQNDEQYF.

In this sample, this clonotype turned up a few times. The chain joins TRBV6-5 to TRBJ2-7; maybe TRBD1 (6 bases). Trimming took 2 bases from V and 4 from J, leaving 12 bases between them. The CDR3 loop spans 14 amino acids. Germline CDR1 MNHEY, CDR2 SVGAGI. CDR3 DNA sequence: TGTGCCAGCAGTTACGAGGGACAACGGTACGAGCAGTACTTC. Translated, it gives CASSYEGQRYEQYF.

There are a few counts of this clonotype. The chain carries TRBV6-5 and TRBJ1-4, with D unclear. The CDR3 is 15 amino acids. Trimming took off 6 bases at V and 2 bases at J, with 13 bases between the two ends. Germline V gives CDR1 MNHEY, CDR2 SVGAGI. The CDR3 loop reads CASSPAWATNEKLFF. The CDR3 DNA sequence: TGTGCCAGCAGCCCGGCCTGGGCGACTAATGAAAAACTGTTTTTT.

This chain connects TRBV6-2 or TRBV6-3 to TRBJ2-4, with 7 nucleotides matching TRBD2. The CDR3 sequence is 15 residues long. Germline V gene sequence: CDR1 MNHEY, CDR2 SVGEGT. Germline trimming cut 2 bases from V and 8 bases from J; bases unmatched to any gene: 9. CDR3 region: CASSYPSAGVHIQYF. The CDR3 DNA reads as TGTGCCAGCAGTTACCCCTCCGCGGGGGTCCACATTCAGTACTTC.